A selection of T cell receptor beta chains follows, all from one sample in a study of T cell responses to AZD1222 COVID-19 vaccine. The table came from immunoSEQ multiplex PCR; TCRdb's copy has only in-frame clones and leaves some out. The sample shows about 48,000 clones, 89% of them seen only once. This material consisted of peripheral blood, taken 28 days after the second AZD1222 dose. All receptors derive from an adult who received the AZD1222 COVID-19 vaccine. Each CDR3 is given with its conserved first and last residue. A D gene is named only where the DNA matches it firmly. The size field is filled for only some rows; it gives once, few, many or a size class.

J gene: TRBJ1-2
V gene: TRBV3-1/TRBV3-2
clone size: .
D gene: .
CDR3 DNA: TGTGCCAGCAGCCAGCGGGGACACCTTTCTTATGGCTACACCTTC
CDR3 protein: CASSQRGHLSYGYTF

J gene: TRBJ2-3
V gene: TRBV5-6
clone size: .
D gene: .
CDR3 DNA: TGTGCCAGCAGCTGGGGGGGCACAGATACGCAGTATTTT
CDR3 protein: CASSWGGTDTQYF

J gene: TRBJ2-7
V gene: TRBV20-1
clone size: .
D gene: TRBD1
CDR3 DNA: TGCAGTGCTAGTCTTGGGGACAGCTACGAGCAGTACTTC
CDR3 protein: CSASLGDSYEQYF

J gene: TRBJ1-6
V gene: TRBV5-1
clone size: .
D gene: TRBD1
CDR3 DNA: TGCGCCAGCGGCTTAGGGACAGCAAATTCACCCCTCCACTTT
CDR3 protein: CASGLGTANSPLHF

J gene: TRBJ1-5
V gene: TRBV5-1
clone size: .
D gene: .
CDR3 DNA: TGCGCCAGCAGCTTGGTGGGGGAAGGTCAGCCCCAGCATTTT
CDR3 protein: CASSLVGEGQPQHF

J gene: TRBJ1-2
V gene: TRBV9
clone size: few
D gene: TRBD1
CDR3 DNA: TGTGCCAGCAGCGTAGGGACAGGGGGTAACTATGGCTACACCTTC
CDR3 protein: CASSVGTGGNYGYTF

J gene: TRBJ1-2
V gene: TRBV18
clone size: .
D gene: .
CDR3 DNA: TGTGCCAGCTCACCGCCGGCAGCTTTATATGGCTACACCTTC
CDR3 protein: CASSPPAALYGYTF

J gene: TRBJ2-7
V gene: TRBV28
clone size: .
D gene: TRBD1
CDR3 DNA: TGTGCCAGCAGTGTGACAGGGGGCATCTACGAGCAGTACTTC
CDR3 protein: CASSVTGGIYEQYF

J gene: TRBJ1-3
V gene: TRBV7-2
clone size: .
D gene: TRBD1
CDR3 DNA: TGTGCCAGCAGCTTATACAGGGGAGCTGGAAACACCATATATTTT
CDR3 protein: CASSLYRGAGNTIYF

J gene: TRBJ2-7
V gene: TRBV7-3
clone size: .
D gene: .
CDR3 DNA: TGTGCCAGCAGTTCCCTAGGGGGTTCCGAGCAGTACTTC
CDR3 protein: CASSSLGGSEQYF

J gene: TRBJ1-2
V gene: TRBV5-1
clone size: .
D gene: .
CDR3 DNA: TGCGCCAGCAGCTTGGGTTGGGGAGACTATGGCTACACCTTC
CDR3 protein: CASSLGWGDYGYTF

J gene: TRBJ2-7
V gene: TRBV5-1
clone size: .
D gene: .
CDR3 DNA: TGCGCCAGCAGCCCTGACAGAGCGGTTTCCTACGAGCAGTACTTC
CDR3 protein: CASSPDRAVSYEQYF

J gene: TRBJ2-7
V gene: TRBV18
clone size: few
D gene: .
CDR3 DNA: TGTGCCAGCTCACCACAGGGGTTGTACGAGCAGTACTTC
CDR3 protein: CASSPQGLYEQYF

J gene: TRBJ2-5
V gene: TRBV15
clone size: .
D gene: TRBD1
CDR3 DNA: TGTGCCACCAGCGGGAACAGGGGACAGGGGAAGACCCAGTACTTC
CDR3 protein: CATSGNRGQGKTQYF

J gene: TRBJ1-2
V gene: TRBV2
clone size: .
D gene: .
CDR3 DNA: TGTGCCAGCAGTGGGGGCTGGGACTATGGCTACACCTTC
CDR3 protein: CASSGGWDYGYTF

J gene: TRBJ2-7
V gene: TRBV29-1
clone size: .
D gene: .
CDR3 DNA: TGCAGCCCACCAGGCGCCTACGAGCAGTACTTC
CDR3 protein: CSPPGAYEQYF

J gene: TRBJ2-3
V gene: TRBV6-4
clone size: .
D gene: .
CDR3 DNA: TGTGCCAGCAGTGGAGGGGATTCAGATACGCAGTATTTT
CDR3 protein: CASSGGDSDTQYF

J gene: TRBJ1-2
V gene: TRBV3-1/TRBV3-2
clone size: .
D gene: .
CDR3 DNA: TGTGCCAGCAGCCAAGATTTGAACAGGGACTATGGCTACACCTTC
CDR3 protein: CASSQDLNRDYGYTF

J gene: TRBJ2-3
V gene: TRBV29-1
clone size: .
D gene: .
CDR3 DNA: TGCAGCGTGACCCGACAGGGAGGAAGCACAGATACGCAGTATTTT
CDR3 protein: CSVTRQGGSTDTQYF

J gene: TRBJ2-3
V gene: TRBV10-1
clone size: .
D gene: .
CDR3 DNA: TGCGCCAGCAGTGAAGGGACTTTGAGGTCAGATACGCAGTATTTT
CDR3 protein: CASSEGTLRSDTQYF

J gene: TRBJ1-1
V gene: TRBV3-1/TRBV3-2
clone size: .
D gene: TRBD1
CDR3 DNA: TGTGCCAGCAGTCTTACAGGGGTAGGTAGCACTGAAGCTTTCTTT
CDR3 protein: CASSLTGVGSTEAFF

J gene: TRBJ1-2
V gene: TRBV5-1
clone size: few
D gene: .
CDR3 DNA: TGCGCCAGCAGCTTGGAGGGCCAGCTGAACTATGGCTACACCTTC
CDR3 protein: CASSLEGQLNYGYTF

J gene: TRBJ2-7
V gene: TRBV14
clone size: .
D gene: TRBD1
CDR3 DNA: TGTGCCAGCAGCCCAACAGGGGGCCGGTACGAGCAGTACTTC
CDR3 protein: CASSPTGGRYEQYF

J gene: TRBJ2-7
V gene: TRBV23-1
clone size: .
D gene: TRBD2
CDR3 DNA: TGCGCCAGCAGTCATGAGGTGGGTCGGGAGGACTACGAGCAGTACTTC
CDR3 protein: CASSHEVGREDYEQYF

J gene: TRBJ2-1
V gene: TRBV7-9
clone size: .
D gene: .
CDR3 DNA: TGTGCCAGCAGCCTTCCAGGGGGGCGTTACAATGAGCAGTTCTTC
CDR3 protein: CASSLPGGRYNEQFF

J gene: TRBJ2-1
V gene: TRBV6-2/TRBV6-3
clone size: .
D gene: TRBD2
CDR3 DNA: TGTGCCAGCAGTTACGTTGGCGGGGGGTACAATGAGCAGTTCTTC
CDR3 protein: CASSYVGGGYNEQFF

J gene: TRBJ2-2
V gene: TRBV24-1
clone size: .
D gene: TRBD1
CDR3 DNA: TGTGCCACCAGTGACCCTCAAGGGGGCTCGGCCGGGGAGCTGTTTTTT
CDR3 protein: CATSDPQGGSAGELFF

J gene: TRBJ2-3
V gene: TRBV3-1/TRBV3-2
clone size: .
D gene: .
CDR3 DNA: TGTGCCAGCAGCCAAGACCCGGGGCCCACAGATACGCAGTATTTT
CDR3 protein: CASSQDPGPTDTQYF

J gene: TRBJ2-5
V gene: TRBV9
clone size: .
D gene: TRBD2
CDR3 DNA: TGTGCCAGCAGCGTAGGGGGGACTAGCGGGAGTCAATCCGAAGGGACCCAGTACTTC
CDR3 protein: CASSVGGTSGSQSEGTQYF